This T cell receptor (beta chain) was captured in a study of shared T cell receptors in the human thymus. The CDR3 spans 14 residues. CDR1 is SGHRS, CDR2 YFSETQ, per germline. Trimming at V came to 0 bases and at J to 8 bases, leaving 4 bases not matched to a gene. Repertoires were generated with immunoSEQ multiplex PCR, while TCRdb's copy carries only in-frame clones and drops some. The sample has more than 550,000 clones, 70% to 90% seen once. Another study also made use of these data, one on human thymus T cells. That publication notes: Thymic repertoires from unrelated individuals overlapped highly, related research reported.

This clonotype originated in a girl under three years old with a congenital heart defect. The sequenced sample was thymocytes. The chain joins TRBV5-1 to TRBJ2-1; TRBD2 matches 8 bases. CDR3: CASSLARGGHEQFF. For the CDR3, the DNA is TGCGCCAGCAGCTTGGCCCGGGGGGGCCATGAGCAGTTCTTC.